This TCR beta chain was captured by sequencing in a study of breast tumors, draining lymph nodes, adjacent tissues. General study findings and limits: Data fit most tumor T cells coming from lymph node, expanding in tumor. Tumors had less TCR diversity than lymph nodes, more than nontumor tissue.

This CDR3 comprises 15 residues. CDR1 and CDR2 (germline): DFQATT, SNEGSKA (reference sequence). V lost 3 bases to trimming and J lost 6 bases; unmatched junction nucleotides: 9. Breast cancer patients provided tissue from their axillary draining lymph nodes. This clonotype was recorded at least ten times. Antigen unknown. MiXCR was run by TCRdb on the multiplex PCR reads, yielding one entry per CDR3 protein. The table shows roughly 110,000 distinct CDR3 sequences, with 30% occurring only once. V and J are TRBV20-1 and TRBJ2-2, with TRBD1 matching over 8 bases. Sequencing was performed on axillary lymph node tissue. The sequence derives from a female donor with breast cancer. Some clones in this sample may be carry-over from other donors' samples. CDR3 in amino acids: CSARSGDRPSGELFF. DNA for the CDR3: TGCAGTGCTAGGAGTGGGGACAGGCCGTCCGGGGAGCTGTTTTTT.